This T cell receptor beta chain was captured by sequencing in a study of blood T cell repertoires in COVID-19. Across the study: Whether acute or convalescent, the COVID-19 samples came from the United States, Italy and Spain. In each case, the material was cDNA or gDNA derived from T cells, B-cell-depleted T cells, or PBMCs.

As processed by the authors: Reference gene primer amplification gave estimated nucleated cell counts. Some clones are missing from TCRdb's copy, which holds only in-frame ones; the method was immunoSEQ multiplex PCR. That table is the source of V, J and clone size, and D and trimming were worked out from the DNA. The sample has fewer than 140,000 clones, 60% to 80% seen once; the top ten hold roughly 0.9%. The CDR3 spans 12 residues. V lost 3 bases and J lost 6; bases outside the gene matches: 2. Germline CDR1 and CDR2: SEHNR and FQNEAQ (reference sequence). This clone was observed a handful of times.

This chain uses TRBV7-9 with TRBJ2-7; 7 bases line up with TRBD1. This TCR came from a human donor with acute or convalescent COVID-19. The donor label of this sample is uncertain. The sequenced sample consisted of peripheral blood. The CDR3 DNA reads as TGTGCCAGCAGCTTGACAGGGACCGAGCAGTACTTC. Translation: CASSLTGTEQYF.